This T cell receptor (beta chain) was documented in a study of control samples from healthy donors and cancer patients. Measured with immunoSEQ multiplex PCR; TCRdb has only the in-frame clones, and not every one. The sample includes 65,000 to 75,000 clones, about 88% of them seen just once. Germline values: CDR1 ENHRY, CDR2 SYGVKD. The CDR3 is 16 residues long. V dropped 2 bases and J dropped 2 bases, with 15 bases sitting between them. The rearrangement joins TRBV10-3 to TRBJ1-1, with D perhaps TRBD1 (5 bases). The clonotype was recovered from a woman aged 45-60 years in good health. The sequenced sample was blood. CDR3 sequence (DNA): TGTGCCATCAGTGAGGACCGCTCAGGGCTCAACACTGAAGCTTTCTTT. Amino acids: CAISEDRSGLNTEAFF.